The entry that follows covers one T cell receptor beta chain sequence. These data originate in a study of T-cell memory formation after mild COVID-19. Study information: There were largely donor-specific TCR clusters.

A 5'RACE reaction primed in the constant segment made cDNA libraries of TCR alpha and TCR beta, and these carried sample barcodes and UMIs. TCRdb analysed the 5' RACE reads with MiXCR anew, one entry per CDR3 protein. The sample has about 560,000 distinct CDR3 sequences, about 18% seen once. Material for sequencing was PBMCs or a T cell subset sorted from them (not recorded which). This receptor was obtained from an adult woman who had mild COVID-19 (a few samples of this study predate the infection). Cell type and time point are not known.

The CDR3 spells CASSAYRDRGTEAFF. CDR3 DNA: TGTGCCAGCAGTGCTTACCGGGACAGGGGCACTGAAGCTTTCTTT. The gene calls are TRBV6-1 and TRBJ1-1; 10 bases fit TRBD1. V lost 4 bases, J lost 4 bases, and 6 bases stayed unmatched. Germline V CDR1 and CDR2: MNHNS, SASEGT. This CDR3 contains 15 residues.